This T cell receptor beta chain was captured in a study of CD8+ T cells in alopecia areata. Study-level background: In an open-label trial, patients got 5 to 10 mg tofacitinib twice daily.

In each case, RNA was isolated and then reverse transcribed into cDNA as the sequencing template. Repertoires were generated with immunoSEQ multiplex PCR, while TCRdb's copy carries only in-frame clones and drops some. The sample shows 190,000 or so clones, about 60% of them seen only once. Described treatment: oral pan-JAK inhibitor, 5-10 mg twice daily. From alopecia areata patients, lesional scalp punch biopsies and peripheral blood were collected. On this clone: One end of the junction varies from germline; a read error may be responsible.

The starting material was CD8+ T cells sorted from blood, obtained at week 24, from a patient treated with tofacitinib. This receptor was taken from a human donor with alopecia areata.

In DNA, the CDR3 is TGTGCCAGCACCTTAGGGTCGGGCAGTCTTGCCGGGGAGCTGTTTTTT. It specifies CASTLGSGSLAGELFF. The chain combines TRBV7-6 with TRBJ2-2; D unresolved. This CDR3 has 16 amino acids. Germline V gene sequence: CDR1 SGHVS, CDR2 FNYEAQ. Variable domain in full (rest from reference TRBV7-6 and TRBJ2-2): GAGVSQSPRYKVTKRGQDVALRCDPISGHVSLYWYRQALGQGPEFLTYFNYEAQQDKSGLPNDRFSAERPEGSISTLTIQRTEQRDSAMYRCASTLGSGSLAGELFFGEGSRLTVL.